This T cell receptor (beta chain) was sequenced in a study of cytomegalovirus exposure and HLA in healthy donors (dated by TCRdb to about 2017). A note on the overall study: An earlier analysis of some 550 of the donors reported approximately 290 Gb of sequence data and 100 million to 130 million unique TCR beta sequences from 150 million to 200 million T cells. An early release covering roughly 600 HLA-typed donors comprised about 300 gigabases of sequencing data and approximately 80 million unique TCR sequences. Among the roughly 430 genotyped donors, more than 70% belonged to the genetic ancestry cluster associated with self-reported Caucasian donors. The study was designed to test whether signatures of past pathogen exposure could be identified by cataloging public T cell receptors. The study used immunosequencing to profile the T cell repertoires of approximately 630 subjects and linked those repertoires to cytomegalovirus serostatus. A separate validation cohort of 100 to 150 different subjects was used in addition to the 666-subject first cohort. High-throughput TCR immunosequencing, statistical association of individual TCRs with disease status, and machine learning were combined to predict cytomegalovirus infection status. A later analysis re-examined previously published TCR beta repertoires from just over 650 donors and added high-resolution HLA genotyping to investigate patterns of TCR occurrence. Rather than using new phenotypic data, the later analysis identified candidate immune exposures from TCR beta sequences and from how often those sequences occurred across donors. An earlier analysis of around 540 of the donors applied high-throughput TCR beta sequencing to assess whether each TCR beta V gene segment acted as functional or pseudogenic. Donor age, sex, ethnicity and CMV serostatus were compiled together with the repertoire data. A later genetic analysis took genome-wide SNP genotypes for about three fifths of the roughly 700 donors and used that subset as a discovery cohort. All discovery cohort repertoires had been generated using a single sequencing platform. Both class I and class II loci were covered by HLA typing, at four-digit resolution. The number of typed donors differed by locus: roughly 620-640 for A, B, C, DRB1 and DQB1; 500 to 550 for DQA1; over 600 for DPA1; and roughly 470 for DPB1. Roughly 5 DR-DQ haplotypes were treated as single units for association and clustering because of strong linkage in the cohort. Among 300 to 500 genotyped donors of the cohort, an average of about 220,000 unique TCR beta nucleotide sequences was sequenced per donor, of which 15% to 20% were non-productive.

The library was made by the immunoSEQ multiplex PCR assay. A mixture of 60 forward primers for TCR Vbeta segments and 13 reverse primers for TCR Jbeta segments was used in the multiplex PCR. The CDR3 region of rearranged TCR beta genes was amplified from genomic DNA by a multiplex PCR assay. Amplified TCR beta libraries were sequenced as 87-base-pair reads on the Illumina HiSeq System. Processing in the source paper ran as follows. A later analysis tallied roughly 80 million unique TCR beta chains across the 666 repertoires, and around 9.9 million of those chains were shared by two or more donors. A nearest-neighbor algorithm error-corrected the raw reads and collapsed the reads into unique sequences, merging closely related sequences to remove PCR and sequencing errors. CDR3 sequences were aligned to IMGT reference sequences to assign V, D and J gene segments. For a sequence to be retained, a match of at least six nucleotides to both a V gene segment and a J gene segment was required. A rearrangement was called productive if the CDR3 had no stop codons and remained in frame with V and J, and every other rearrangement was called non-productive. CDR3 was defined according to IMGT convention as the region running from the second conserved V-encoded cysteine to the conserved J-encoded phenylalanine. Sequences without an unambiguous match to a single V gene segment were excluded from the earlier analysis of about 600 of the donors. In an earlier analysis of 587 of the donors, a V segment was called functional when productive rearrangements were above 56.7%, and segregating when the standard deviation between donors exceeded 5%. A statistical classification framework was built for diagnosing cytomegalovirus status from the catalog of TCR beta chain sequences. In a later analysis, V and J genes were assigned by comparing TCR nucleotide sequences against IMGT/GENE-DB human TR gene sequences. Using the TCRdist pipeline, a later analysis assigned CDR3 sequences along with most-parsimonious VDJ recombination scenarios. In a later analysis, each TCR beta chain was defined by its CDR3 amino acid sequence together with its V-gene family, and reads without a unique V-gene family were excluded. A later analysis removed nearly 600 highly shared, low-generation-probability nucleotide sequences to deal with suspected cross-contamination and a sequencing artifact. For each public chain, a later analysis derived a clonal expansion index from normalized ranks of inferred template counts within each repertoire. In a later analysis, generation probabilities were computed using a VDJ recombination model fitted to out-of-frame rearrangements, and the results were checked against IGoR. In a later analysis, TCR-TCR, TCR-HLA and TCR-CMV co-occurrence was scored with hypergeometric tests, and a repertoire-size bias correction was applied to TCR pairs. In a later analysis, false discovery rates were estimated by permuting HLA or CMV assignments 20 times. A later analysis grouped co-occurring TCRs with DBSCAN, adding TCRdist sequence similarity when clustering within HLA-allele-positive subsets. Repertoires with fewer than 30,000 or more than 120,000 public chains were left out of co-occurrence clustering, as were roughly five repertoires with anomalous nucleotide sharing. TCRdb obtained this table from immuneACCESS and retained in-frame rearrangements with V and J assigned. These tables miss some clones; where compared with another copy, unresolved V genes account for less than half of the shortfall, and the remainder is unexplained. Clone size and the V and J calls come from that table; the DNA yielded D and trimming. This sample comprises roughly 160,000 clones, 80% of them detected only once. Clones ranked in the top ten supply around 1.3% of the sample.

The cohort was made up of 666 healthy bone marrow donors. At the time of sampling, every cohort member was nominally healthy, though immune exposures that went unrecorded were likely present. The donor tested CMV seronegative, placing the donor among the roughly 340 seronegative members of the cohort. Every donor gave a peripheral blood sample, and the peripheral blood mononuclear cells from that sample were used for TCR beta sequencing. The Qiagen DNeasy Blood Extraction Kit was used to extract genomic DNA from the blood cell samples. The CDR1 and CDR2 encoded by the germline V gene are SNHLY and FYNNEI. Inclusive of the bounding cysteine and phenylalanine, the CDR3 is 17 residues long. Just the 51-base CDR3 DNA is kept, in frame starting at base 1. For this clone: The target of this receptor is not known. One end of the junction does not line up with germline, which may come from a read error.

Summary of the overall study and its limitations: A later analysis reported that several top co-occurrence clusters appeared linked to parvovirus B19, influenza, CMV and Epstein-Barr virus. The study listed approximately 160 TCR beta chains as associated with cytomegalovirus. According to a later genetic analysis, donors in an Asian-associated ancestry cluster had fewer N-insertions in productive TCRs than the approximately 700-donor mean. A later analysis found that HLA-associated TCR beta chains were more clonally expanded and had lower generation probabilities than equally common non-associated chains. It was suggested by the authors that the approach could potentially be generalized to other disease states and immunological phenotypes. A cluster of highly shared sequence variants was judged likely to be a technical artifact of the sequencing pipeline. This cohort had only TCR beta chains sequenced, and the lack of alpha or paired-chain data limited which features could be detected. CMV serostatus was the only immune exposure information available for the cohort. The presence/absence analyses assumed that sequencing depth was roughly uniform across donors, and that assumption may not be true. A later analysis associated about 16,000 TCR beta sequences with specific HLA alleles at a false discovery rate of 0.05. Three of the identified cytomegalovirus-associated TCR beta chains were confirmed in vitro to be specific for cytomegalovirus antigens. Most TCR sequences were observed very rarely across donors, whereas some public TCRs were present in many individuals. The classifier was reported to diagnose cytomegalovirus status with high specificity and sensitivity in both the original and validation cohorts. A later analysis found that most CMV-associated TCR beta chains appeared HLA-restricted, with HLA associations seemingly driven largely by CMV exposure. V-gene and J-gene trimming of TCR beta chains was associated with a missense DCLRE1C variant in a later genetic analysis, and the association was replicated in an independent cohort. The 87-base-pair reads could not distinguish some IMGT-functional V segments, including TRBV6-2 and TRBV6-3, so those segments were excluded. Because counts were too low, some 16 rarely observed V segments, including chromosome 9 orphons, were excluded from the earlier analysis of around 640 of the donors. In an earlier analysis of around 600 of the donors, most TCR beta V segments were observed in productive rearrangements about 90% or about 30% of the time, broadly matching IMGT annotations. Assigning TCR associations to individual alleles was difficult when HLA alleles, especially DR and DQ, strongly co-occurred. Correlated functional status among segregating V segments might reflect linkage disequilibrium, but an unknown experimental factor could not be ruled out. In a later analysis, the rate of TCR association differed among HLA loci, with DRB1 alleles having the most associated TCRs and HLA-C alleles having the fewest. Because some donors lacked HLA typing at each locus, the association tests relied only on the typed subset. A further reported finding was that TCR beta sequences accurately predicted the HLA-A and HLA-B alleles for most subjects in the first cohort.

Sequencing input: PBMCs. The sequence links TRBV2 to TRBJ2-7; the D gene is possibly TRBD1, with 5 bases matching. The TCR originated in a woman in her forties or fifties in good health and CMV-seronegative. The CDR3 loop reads CASSEGSWTRVPYEQYF. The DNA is TGTGCCAGCAGCGAAGGTTCCTGGACACGCGTTCCCTACGAGCAGTACTTC.